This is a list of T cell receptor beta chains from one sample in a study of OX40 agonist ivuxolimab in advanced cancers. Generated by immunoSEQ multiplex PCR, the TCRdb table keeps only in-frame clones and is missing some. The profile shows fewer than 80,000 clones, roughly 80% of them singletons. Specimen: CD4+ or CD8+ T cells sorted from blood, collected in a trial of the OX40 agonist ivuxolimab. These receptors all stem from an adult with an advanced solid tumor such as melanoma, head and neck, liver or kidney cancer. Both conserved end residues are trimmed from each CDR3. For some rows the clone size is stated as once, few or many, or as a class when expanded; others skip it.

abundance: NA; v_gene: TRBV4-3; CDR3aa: ASSQVGGFTEAF
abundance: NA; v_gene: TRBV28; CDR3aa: ASSSRTGFVGQWTDTQY
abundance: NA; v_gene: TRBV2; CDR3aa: ASSAPGASGRGYT
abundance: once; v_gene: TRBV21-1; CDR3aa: ASSPYGQDYVGSNQPQH
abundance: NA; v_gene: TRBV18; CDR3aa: ASSPVGGFRYGYT
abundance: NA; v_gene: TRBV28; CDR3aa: ASSPRSLYSYNEQF
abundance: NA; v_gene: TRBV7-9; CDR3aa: ASSLIIGEEGGYT
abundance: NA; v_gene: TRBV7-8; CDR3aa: ASSLRGTANYEQY
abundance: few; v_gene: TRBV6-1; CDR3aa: ASTDTYYGYT
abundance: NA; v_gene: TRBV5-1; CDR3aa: ASSLDLVRVQKSSEAF
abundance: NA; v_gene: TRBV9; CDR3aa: ASSVVGNTDTQY
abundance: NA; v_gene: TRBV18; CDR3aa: ASSPQILGVKTDEKLF
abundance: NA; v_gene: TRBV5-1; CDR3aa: ASSPQGLSTNEKLF
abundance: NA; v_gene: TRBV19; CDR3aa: ASRKDRVETQY
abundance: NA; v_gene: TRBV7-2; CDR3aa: ASSYSSANSYEQY
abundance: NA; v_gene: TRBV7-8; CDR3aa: ASRGGPQPSNQPQH
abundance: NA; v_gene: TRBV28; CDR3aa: ASSSGTSGDNEQF
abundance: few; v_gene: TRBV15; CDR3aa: ATSRDFPGSYTGELF
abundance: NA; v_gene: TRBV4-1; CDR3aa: ASSPTDTFNQPQH
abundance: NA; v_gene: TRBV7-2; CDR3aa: ASSSDRNSPLH
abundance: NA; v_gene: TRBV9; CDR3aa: ASSAGGGTGELF
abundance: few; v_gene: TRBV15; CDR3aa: ATSDLQQGYEQY
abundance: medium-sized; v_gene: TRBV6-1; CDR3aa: ASSEIGGEQF
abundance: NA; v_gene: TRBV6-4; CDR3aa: ASSQGGLPTDTQY
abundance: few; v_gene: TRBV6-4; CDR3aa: ATTQPQH
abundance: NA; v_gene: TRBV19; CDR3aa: ASSSRQGDTEAF
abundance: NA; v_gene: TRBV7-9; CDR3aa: ASSLTGEETQY
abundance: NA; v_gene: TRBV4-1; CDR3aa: ASSQALTGGGEKLF
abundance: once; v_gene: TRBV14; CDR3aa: ASSHRQGATGELF
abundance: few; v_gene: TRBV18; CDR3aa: ASSPRANEQF
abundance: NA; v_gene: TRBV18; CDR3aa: ASSLGTDYEQY
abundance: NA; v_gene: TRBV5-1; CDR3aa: ASSPPTQGTNYGYT
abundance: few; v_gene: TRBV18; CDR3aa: ASSPSQGAAGVWETQY
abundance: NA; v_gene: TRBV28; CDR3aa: ASRTGATYQPQH
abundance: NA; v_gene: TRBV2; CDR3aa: ASTLEKGTGEQY
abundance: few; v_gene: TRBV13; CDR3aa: ASSLSADTQY